This T cell receptor (beta chain) was identified during a study of cytomegalovirus exposure and HLA in healthy donors. Background on the study: Within the Caucasian-associated ancestry cluster were around four fifths of the approximately 400 genotyped donors. General study results and limits: High sensitivity and specificity were reportedly achieved when the classifier diagnosed cytomegalovirus status. A later analysis reported that several of the most significant clusters appeared to be linked to common viral pathogens, among them Epstein-Barr virus.

The CDR3 is 15 amino acids. The trim removed 5 bases at V and 0 bases at J, leaving 5 bases unmatched. The germline gives CDR1 SGHTS, CDR2 YDEGEE. Amplification used 60 Vbeta primers and 13 Jbeta primers. Only in-frame clones appear in the TCRdb table, and some are missing; sequencing was by immunoSEQ multiplex PCR. The sample contains about 130,000 clones, roughly 80% of which appear only once. In the case of this clone: Its antigen is unknown.

V usage is TRBV5-8 and J usage is TRBJ2-1, with 7 bases that match TRBD2. The receptor was derived from a man aged 18 to 30 in good health and CMV-seropositive. Sequencing input: PBMCs. This chain's CDR3 is CASRLTGGSYNEQFF. CDR3 nucleotides: TGTGCCAGCAGACTCACGGGGGGCTCCTACAATGAGCAGTTCTTC. Filled out from reference TRBV5-8 and TRBJ2-1, the complete variable domain reads EAGVTQSPTHLIKTRGQQATLRCSPISGHTSVYWYQQALGLGLQFLLWYDEGEERNRGNFPPRFSGRQFPNYSSELNVNALELEDSALYLCASRLTGGSYNEQFFGPGTRLTVL.